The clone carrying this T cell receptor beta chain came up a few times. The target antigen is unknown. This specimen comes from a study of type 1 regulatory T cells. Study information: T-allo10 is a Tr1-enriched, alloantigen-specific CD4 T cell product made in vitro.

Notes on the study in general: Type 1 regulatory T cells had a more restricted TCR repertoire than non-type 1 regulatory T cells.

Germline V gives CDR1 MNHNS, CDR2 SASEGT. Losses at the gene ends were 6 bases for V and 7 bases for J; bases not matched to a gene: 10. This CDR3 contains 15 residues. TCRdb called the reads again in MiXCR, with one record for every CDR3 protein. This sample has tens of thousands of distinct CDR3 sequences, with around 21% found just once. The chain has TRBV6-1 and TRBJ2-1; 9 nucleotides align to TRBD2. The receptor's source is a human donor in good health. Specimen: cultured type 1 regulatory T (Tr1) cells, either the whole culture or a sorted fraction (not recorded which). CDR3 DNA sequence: TGTGCCAGCAGCTCGCGACTAGCGGCCGGGAATGAGCAGTTCTTC. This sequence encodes CASSSRLAAGNEQFF.